This T cell receptor (beta chain) was identified during a study of shared T cell receptors in the human thymus. The CDR3 length is 15 residues. CDR1 and CDR2 (germline): SGHRS, YFSETQ. The germline V and J ends were trimmed by 5 bases and 4 bases, with 18 bases remaining between them. Measured with immunoSEQ multiplex PCR; TCRdb has only the in-frame clones, and not every one. The sample holds about 400,000 clones, 95% seen once. The chain combines TRBV5-1 with TRBJ2-5, with a tentative D call TRBD1 (5 bases). The TCR originated in a human donor. Specimen: thymocytes. Here the CDR3 reads CASRDRVQGLETQYF. CDR3 coding DNA: TGCGCCAGCAGAGATCGAGTTCAGGGATTAGAGACCCAGTACTTC.